What follows are 31 T cell receptor beta chains derived from one specimen sequenced in a study of blood T cell repertoires in COVID-19. The protocol was immunoSEQ multiplex PCR, while the TCRdb copy is restricted to in-frame clones and leaves out a portion. Altogether more than 200,000 clones are present, roughly 90% being singletons, with the ten largest covering around 3.7%. Sequences were obtained from PBMCs or T cells enriched from blood (not recorded which). The receptors derive from a woman in her twenties or thirties with acute COVID-19.

The CDR3 nucleotides are TGTGCCAGCCTCGAGGGCACGAACACTGAAGCTTTCTTT. It codes for CASLEGTNTEAFF. The chain recombines TRBV2 with TRBJ1-1; D is ambiguous. Germline lookup yields CDR1 SNHLY and CDR2 FYNNEI. Trimming took off 8 bases at V and 1 base at J, with 11 bases between the two ends. This CDR3 is built from 13 residues.

The chain recombines TRBV9 with TRBJ2-3; 12 positions match TRBD2. V was pared by 3 bases and J by 6 bases, with 5 bases of the junction left unmatched. The CDR3 has 15 amino acids. CDR1 SGDLS and CDR2 YYNGEE come from the germline V gene. The CDR3: CASSGGLAGKDTQYF. CDR3 nucleotide sequence: TGTGCCAGCAGCGGCGGACTAGCGGGGAAGGATACGCAGTATTTT.

The DNA for the CDR3 is TGTGCCAGCAGCCAAATAGGTGGGGGCCGCCTTTACAATGAGCAGTTCTTC. Its protein is CASSQIGGGRLYNEQFF. The chain has TRBV7-2 and TRBJ2-1, with D possibly TRBD1 on 6 matching bases. The CDR3 consists of 17 residues. CDR1 and CDR2 from the germline V gene are SGHTA and FQGNSA. Trimming stripped 5 bases from V and 4 bases from J, with 21 bases between.

The gene calls are TRBV28 and TRBJ1-1; TRBD1 aligns across 10 bases. The germline gives CDR1 MDHEN, CDR2 SYDVKM. V was clipped by 5 bases and J by 11 bases; unmatched bases: 14. The CDR3 is 15 residues long. The CDR3 is CASSQGGQGPARAFF. The CDR3 DNA reads as TGTGCCAGCAGTCAGGGGGGACAGGGGCCCGCTAGGGCTTTCTTT.

This clone was counted a few times. V is TRBV7-2 and J is TRBJ1-1; D gene ambiguous. The V end was cut by 8 bases, the J end by 0 bases, with 16 bases between. Germline loops: CDR1 SGHTA, CDR2 FQGNSA. CDR3 length: 15 amino acids. The CDR3 region has the DNA TGTGCCAGCGGGGAGGGTGGGAGGATGAACACTGAAGCTTTCTTT. Protein sequence: CASGEGGRMNTEAFF.

The J gene is TRBJ2-2, the V gene TRBV5-4; TRBD1 is a possible D gene (6 bases). The germline V gene has CDR1 SGHNT and CDR2 YYREEE (reference sequence). V was pared by 4 bases and J by 4 bases, with 17 bases between. This CDR3 is built from 16 residues. The chain's CDR3 is CASSPSTGSTTGELFF. For the CDR3, the DNA is TGTGCCAGCAGCCCGTCGACAGGTTCGACCACCGGGGAGCTGTTTTTT.

The chain carries TRBV7-6 and TRBJ1-1; D unresolved. Trimming shortened V by 3 bases and J by 2 bases, and 7 bases separated the two germline ends. The CDR3 spans 13 residues. The germline V gene has CDR1 SGHVS and CDR2 FNYEAQ. The CDR3 DNA is TGTGCCAGCAGCTTTGGCAGAAACACTGAAGCTTTCTTT. Its protein product is CASSFGRNTEAFF.

This chain links TRBV5-6 with TRBJ2-7; D is ambiguous. CDR3 length equals 15 residues. V was clipped by 2 bases and J by 6 bases, with 18 bases between them. CDR1 is SGHDT, CDR2 YYEEEE, per germline. The CDR3 here is CASSLWAGSKGEQYF. For the CDR3, the DNA is TGTGCCAGCAGCTTATGGGCAGGATCCAAAGGCGAGCAGTACTTC.

This clone has only one observation. This chain connects TRBV6-5 to TRBJ1-6, with D perhaps TRBD1 (5 bases). The CDR3 covers 13 residues. Germline CDR1 and CDR2: MNHEY and SVGAGI. Trimming took 9 bases from V and 4 from J, leaving 10 bases between them. The CDR3 is CASQTVYNSPLHF. CDR3 DNA: TGTGCCAGTCAGACAGTGTATAATTCACCCCTCCACTTT.

This chain links TRBV4-3 with TRBJ1-3, with 7 bases aligning to TRBD1. V dropped 2 bases and J dropped 0; count of bases not matched to a gene: 4. The CDR3 length is 16 residues. Germline V lookup: CDR1 LGHNA, CDR2 YSLEER. CDR3 residues: CASSQTGQLSGNTIYF. The CDR3 nucleotides read TGCGCCAGCAGCCAAACGGGACAGCTCTCTGGAAACACCATATATTTT.

The V and J genes are TRBV7-3 and TRBJ1-2; no clear D gene. The CDR3 consists of 15 residues. Germline assignment: CDR1 SGHTA and CDR2 FQGTGA. Between the trimmed V and J ends, which lost 5 bases and 4 bases, there was a span of 17 bases. In nucleotides, the CDR3 is TGTGCCAGCAGCCCCTCGAGGCAGAGCCTCTATGGCTACACCTTC. Translated: CASSPSRQSLYGYTF.

The genes are TRBV30 and TRBJ1-1; D is undetermined. Germline V gives CDR1 GTSNPN, CDR2 SVGIG (reference sequence). V was trimmed by 8 bases and J by 5 bases, leaving 9 bases between them. The CDR3 loop spans 10 amino acids. CDR3 coding DNA: TGTGCCATAACGGGGACTGAAGCTTTCTTT. This gives the protein CAITGTEAFF.

The chain recombines TRBV5-1 with TRBJ1-5, with 8 bases aligning to TRBD1. This CDR3 has 14 residues. Germline lookup yields CDR1 SGHRS and CDR2 YFSETQ. V was clipped by 2 bases and J by 6 bases; unmatched bases: 4. As DNA, the CDR3 is TGCGCCAGCAGCTTAGACAGGGGAGGTCAGCCCCAGCATTTT. It specifies CASSLDRGGQPQHF.

This chain uses TRBV5-1 with TRBJ2-7, with D perhaps matching TRBD1 (6 bases). Trimming took off 0 bases at V and 4 bases at J, with 11 bases between the two ends. Germline V gene data show CDR1 as SGHRS and CDR2 as YFSETQ. The CDR3 totals 14 residues. The chain's CDR3 is CASSLAQRGYEQYF. DNA for the CDR3: TGCGCCAGCAGCTTGGCTCAGAGGGGGTACGAGCAGTACTTC. Combining the CDR3 with reference TRBV5-1 and TRBJ2-7 gives the whole variable domain KAGVTQTPRYLIKTRGQQVTLSCSPISGHRSVSWYQQTPGQGLQFLFEYFSETQRNKGNFPGRFSGRQFSNSRSEMNVSTLELGDSALYLCASSLAQRGYEQYFGPGTRLTVT.

This chain uses TRBV15 with TRBJ1-2; D not resolved. CDR1 is LNHNV, CDR2 YYDKDF, per germline (reference sequence). The V end lost 1 base, the J end lost 8 bases, and 11 bases lay between the germline ends. The CDR3 totals 13 residues. Here the CDR3 reads CATSRGWGEGYTF. CDR3 DNA sequence: TGTGCCACCAGCAGAGGGTGGGGAGAGGGCTACACCTTC.

The V gene is TRBV11-2, the J gene TRBJ1-2; D remains ambiguous. With 0 bases removed from V and 14 bases from J, the gap between germline ends came to 10 bases. CDR3 size: 11 residues. Germline V lookup: CDR1 SGHAT, CDR2 FQNNGV. CDR3: CASSLELIRTF. CDR3 DNA: TGTGCCAGCAGCTTAGAACTGATTCGGACCTTC.

V is TRBV2 and J is TRBJ1-2, with D perhaps matching TRBD1 (6 bases). Between the trimmed V and J ends, which lost 1 base and 7 bases, there was a span of 16 bases. The V gene's germline CDR1 is SNHLY and CDR2 FYNNEI. CDR3 length: 15 amino acids. The CDR3 loop is CASSEVGQPGSGYTF. The CDR3 DNA sequence: TGTGCCAGCAGTGAAGTGGGACAACCCGGGTCTGGCTACACCTTC. Using reference TRBV2 and TRBJ1-2 for the parts outside the CDR3, the full variable domain is EPEVTQTPSHQVTQMGQEVILRCVPISNHLYFYWYRQILGQKVEFLVSFYNNEISEKSEIFDDQFSVERPDGSNFTLKIRSTKLEDSAMYFCASSEVGQPGSGYTFGSGTRLTVV.

This chain links TRBV5-4 with TRBJ1-4; D is perhaps TRBD1 (6 bases). Trimming removed 1 base from V and 3 bases from J, with 13 bases in between. The germline V gene has CDR1 SGHNT and CDR2 YYREEE (reference sequence). This CDR3 spans 16 amino acids. The CDR3 nucleotides are TGTGCCAGCAGCTTGATTTCGGCAGGGGCTAATGAAAAACTGTTTTTT. As protein: CASSLISAGANEKLFF.

For the CDR3, the DNA is TGTGCCAGCAGCTTAGTAGCGGTGGGCAATCAGCCCCAGCATTTT. As protein: CASSLVAVGNQPQHF. J is TRBJ1-5 and V is TRBV7-2; D is uncertain. Germline V gene data show CDR1 as SGHTA and CDR2 as FQGNSA. CDR3 length: 15 residues. With 1 base removed from V and 2 bases from J, the gap between germline ends came to 9 bases.

This clone was seen once. The rearrangement links TRBV12-3 or TRBV12-4 to TRBJ1-4; no reliable D call. CDR3 size: 12 residues. V was shortened by 5 bases and J by 7 bases, with 8 bases between the two germline ends. The chain's CDR3 is CASSPSGEKLFF. In nucleotides, the CDR3 is TGTGCCAGCAGTCCCTCGGGTGAAAAACTGTTTTTT.

CDR3 bases: TGCGCCAGCAGCCAAGATCTCGAAGGGGTAGAGGGCTACACCTTC. Protein: CASSQDLEGVEGYTF. The rearrangement uses TRBV4-3 and TRBJ1-2, with D tentatively TRBD1 (5 bases). CDR3 length equals 15 residues. V gave up 0 bases and J gave up 8 bases, with 16 bases separating them. CDR1 is LGHNA, CDR2 YSLEER, per germline.

Here the CDR3 reads CASSIDAGKHGYTF. The CDR3 nucleotides are TGTGCCAGTAGTATAGACGCGGGGAAGCATGGCTACACCTTC. The chain combines TRBV19 with TRBJ1-2; no clear D. CDR3 length: 14 residues. Germline V gives CDR1 LNHDA, CDR2 SQIVND (reference sequence). Trimming took off 0 bases at V and 6 bases at J, with 11 bases between the two ends.

This chain uses TRBV6-1 with TRBJ2-7; possible D gene TRBD1, 7 bases. V lost 3 bases to trimming and J lost 5 bases, with 20 bases between them. CDR1 and CDR2 from the germline V gene are MNHNS and SASEGT. This CDR3 spans 16 amino acids. CDR3 in amino acids: CASSELGGGAIDEQYF. In DNA form, the CDR3 reads TGTGCCAGCAGTGAGTTAGGAGGGGGCGCAATCGACGAGCAGTACTTC.

The rearrangement links TRBV5-1 to TRBJ1-1; D is possibly TRBD1 (5 bases). The V end lost 3 bases, the J end lost 1 base, and 7 bases lay between the germline ends. This CDR3 comprises 13 residues. Germline CDR1 is SGHRS and CDR2 is YFSETQ. CDR3 sequence (DNA): TGCGCCAGCAGCTCGCAGGGGAACACTGAAGCTTTCTTT. Its protein is CASSSQGNTEAFF. Based on the CDR3 plus reference TRBV5-1 and TRBJ1-1, the full variable domain is KAGVTQTPRYLIKTRGQQVTLSCSPISGHRSVSWYQQTPGQGLQFLFEYFSETQRNKGNFPGRFSGRQFSNSRSEMNVSTLELGDSALYLCASSSQGNTEAFFGQGTRLTVV.

V gene TRBV19 combines with J gene TRBJ1-6; TRBD1 agrees at 11 bases. The germline V gene has CDR1 LNHDA and CDR2 SQIVND (reference sequence). V shed 7 bases and J 14 bases; nucleotides not matched to a gene: 4. The CDR3 extends over 12 amino acids. As DNA, the CDR3 is TGTGCCAGTAAAGGGACAGGGGGTTCCCTCCACTTT. It specifies CASKGTGGSLHF.

The rearrangement links TRBV27 to TRBJ1-2; TRBD1 might be the D (5 bases). The germline V gene has CDR1 MNHEY and CDR2 SMNVEV (reference sequence). This CDR3 is 15 amino acids long. Trimming took 3 bases from V and 3 from J, leaving 14 bases between them. The CDR3 is CASSFGGVADYGYTF. In DNA, the CDR3 is TGTGCCAGCAGTTTTGGAGGGGTCGCCGACTATGGCTACACCTTC.

V usage is TRBV25-1 and J usage is TRBJ1-2, with 7 bases aligning to TRBD1. This CDR3 spans 14 amino acids. Per the germline V gene, CDR1 is MGHDK and CDR2 is SYGVNS. The V gene end was trimmed by 4 bases and the J gene end by 2 bases; junction bases not matched to a gene: 4. The CDR3 sequence: CASSGTTGNYGYTF. In DNA, the CDR3 is TGTGCCAGCAGTGGGACGACAGGGAACTATGGCTACACCTTC.

The V and J genes are TRBV5-4 and TRBJ1-1; 7 bases are shared with TRBD1. The germline CDR1 and CDR2 sequences are SGHNT and YYREEE (reference sequence). The CDR3 covers 14 residues. V lost 1 base to trimming and J lost 3 bases; unmatched junction nucleotides: 3. The CDR3 is CASSLRGRDTEAFF. DNA of the CDR3: TGTGCCAGCAGCTTGAGGGGGCGGGACACTGAAGCTTTCTTT.

Only one count was recorded for this clone. The chain has TRBV30 and TRBJ2-1; a possible D gene is TRBD1 (6 bases). V gave up 1 base and J gave up 1 base, with 8 bases separating them. The CDR3 length is 14 residues. Germline CDR1 is GTSNPN and CDR2 is SVGIG (reference sequence). The CDR3 reads CAWSGTESYNEQFF. The CDR3 nucleotides are TGTGCCTGGAGTGGGACAGAATCCTACAATGAGCAGTTCTTC.

The chain is built from TRBV7-3 and TRBJ2-3, with no clear D. Germline V gene lookup returns CDR1 SGHTA and CDR2 FQGTGA. The CDR3 covers 13 residues. Trimming removed 3 bases at V and 6 bases at J, with 10 bases between. The CDR3 loop is CASSLGWVDTQYF. The DNA for the CDR3 is TGTGCCAGCAGCTTGGGCTGGGTGGATACGCAGTATTTT.

V is TRBV5-1 and J is TRBJ1-2; 7 bases line up with TRBD1. Germline values: CDR1 SGHRS, CDR2 YFSETQ. Trimming removed 0 bases from V and 8 bases from J; junction bases left unmatched: 4. The CDR3 sequence is 13 residues long. DNA of the CDR3: TGCGCCAGCAGCTTGGGGCAGGGGGTAGGCTACACCTTC. Translation gives CASSLGQGVGYTF.